The 13 T cell receptor beta chains presented below share a single source sample, sequenced in a study of T cell clonotyping in hematopoietic cell transplantation. The data were produced by immunoSEQ multiplex PCR, yet TCRdb's version contains in-frame clones alone and is incomplete. The sample lists more than 15,000 clones, 85% to 90% occurring once. Sequenced material: peripheral blood mononuclear cells. The receptors derive from a man between 50 and 59 years old in good health. Some clones in this sample may be carry-over from other donors' samples.

The rearrangement joins TRBV29-1 to TRBJ1-5, with a tentative D call TRBD1 (5 bases). Germline-derived CDR1 and CDR2 are SQVTM and ANQGSEA. The CDR3 has 13 residues. The V end lost 7 bases, the J end lost 6 bases, and 16 bases lay between the germline ends. CDR3 loop: CSASRGEGQPQHF. CDR3 nucleotides: TGCAGCGCCTCGAGGGGCGAGGGTCAGCCCCAGCATTTT.

This sequence joins TRBV6-1 and TRBJ2-7; D gene uncertain. CDR3 length: 15 amino acids. In germline, CDR1 is MNHNS, CDR2 SASEGT. V shed 4 bases and J shed 3 bases, with 16 bases lying between them. The CDR3 spells CASSGVPHGFYEQYF. CDR3 nucleotide sequence: TGTGCCAGCAGTGGGGTACCTCACGGCTTCTACGAGCAGTACTTC.

The chain combines TRBV28 with TRBJ1-2; TRBD1 matches 11 bases. V dropped 5 bases and J dropped 4; count of bases not matched to a gene: 9. The CDR3 runs to 16 residues. CDR1 is MDHEN, CDR2 SYDVKM, per germline. The CDR3 DNA reads TGTGCCAGCAGTCAAACACGGACAGGGGGCACCTATGGCTACACCTTC. Amino acid sequence: CASSQTRTGGTYGYTF.

This CDR3 is CASSQETTGTNSPLHF. The DNA for the CDR3 is TGCGCCAGCAGCCAAGAGACGACAGGGACGAATTCACCCCTCCACTTT. The chain combines TRBV4-1 with TRBJ1-6, with TRBD1 identical over 7 bases. Looked up from germline, CDR1 is MGHRA and CDR2 is YSYEKL. With 0 bases clipped from V and 7 bases from J, the junction kept 6 bases outside the gene matches. CDR3 size: 16 residues.

This chain connects TRBV27 to TRBJ1-2, with D possibly TRBD1 on 5 matching bases. Germline V CDR1 and CDR2: MNHEY, SMNVEV (reference sequence). The CDR3 totals 13 residues. Trimming shortened V by 6 bases and J by 4 bases, and 12 bases separated the two germline ends. In nucleotides, the CDR3 is TGTGCCAGCAGCCTTACAGGCTCCTATGGCTACACCTTC. Encoded protein: CASSLTGSYGYTF.

The genes are TRBV2 and TRBJ2-7, with D unclear. Trimming took 5 bases from V and 0 from J, leaving 11 bases between them. CDR1 is SNHLY, CDR2 FYNNEI, per germline. The CDR3 runs 14 residues. The CDR3 protein is CASSPGRHSYEQYF. In nucleotides, the CDR3 is TGTGCCAGCAGTCCCGGACGGCACTCCTACGAGCAGTACTTC.

The chain links TRBV5-4 to TRBJ2-7; perhaps TRBD2 as D (6 bases). Germline values: CDR1 SGHNT, CDR2 YYREEE (reference sequence). The germline V and J ends were trimmed by 5 bases and 0 bases, with 18 bases remaining between them. The CDR3 length is 16 residues. The CDR3 DNA follows: TGTGCCAGCAGACGGATTGGAGGGGCAACCTCCTACGAGCAGTACTTC. This gives the protein CASRRIGGATSYEQYF.

This clone was recorded only once. The V and J genes are TRBV19 and TRBJ1-1; unclear D gene. The V and J ends lost 7 bases and 4 bases respectively, with 7 bases between them. The V gene's germline CDR1 is LNHDA and CDR2 SQIVND (reference sequence). This CDR3 is built from 11 residues. CDR3 DNA sequence: TGTGCCAGTACCCCCGGCACTGAAGCTTTCTTT. Translated, it gives CASTPGTEAFF.

The chain recombines TRBV28 with TRBJ2-3; TRBD2 matches at 7 bases. With V trimmed by 8 bases and J by 3 bases, 5 bases remained unmatched. Germline V gene data show CDR1 as MDHEN and CDR2 as SYDVKM. The CDR3 loop spans 13 amino acids. The CDR3 here is CASGAGETDTQYF. Written as DNA, the CDR3 is TGTGCCAGCGGGGCGGGGGAAACAGATACGCAGTATTTT.

This clone was seen once. V is TRBV5-4 and J is TRBJ2-7; 8 nucleotides align to TRBD2. V shed 4 bases, J shed 0 bases, and the junction held 3 bases outside the gene matches. The CDR3 has 14 amino acids. Germline lookup yields CDR1 SGHNT and CDR2 YYREEE (reference sequence). For the CDR3, the DNA is TGTGCCAGCAGCCGAGCGGGGGACTCCTACGAGCAGTACTTC. Its protein product is CASSRAGDSYEQYF.

This clone was counted once. The rearrangement links TRBV30 to TRBJ1-4, with 10 bases identical to TRBD1. The ends lost 1 base at V and 8 bases at J; junction bases unmatched: 4. The CDR3 spans 14 residues. Germline lookup yields CDR1 GTSNPN and CDR2 SVGIG (reference sequence). CDR3 sequence: CAWSADRGVEKLFF. The CDR3 DNA reads TGTGCCTGGAGTGCGGACAGGGGGGTGGAAAAACTGTTTTTT.

J is TRBJ2-3 and V is TRBV4-2, with 8 nucleotides matching TRBD2. Germline V lookup: CDR1 LGHNA, CDR2 YNFKEQ. The CDR3 totals 15 residues. Unmatched junction bases numbered 4, after V lost 3 bases and J lost 2 bases. CDR3 coding DNA: TGTGCCAGCAGCCAGCGGGGGGAGAACACAGATACGCAGTATTTT. It yields the protein CASSQRGENTDTQYF.

The genes are TRBV5-4 and TRBJ1-2; D may be TRBD1 (5 bases). V was clipped by 4 bases and J by 3 bases, with 10 bases between them. Germline V lookup: CDR1 SGHNT, CDR2 YYREEE (reference sequence). There are 13 residues in the CDR3. This chain's CDR3 is CASSRQGHYGYTF. The DNA of the CDR3 is TGTGCCAGCAGCCGCCAGGGCCACTATGGCTACACCTTC.